Each of the 3 T cell receptor beta chains below was sequenced from the same sample in a study of early T cells in non-severe SARS-CoV-2 infection. Via MiXCR, TCRdb re-called the 5' RACE reads, giving one row per CDR3 protein. Of about 97,000 distinct CDR3 sequences detected, more than 9.5% appear once; the ten largest clones hold around 4.8%. Sample: whole blood, taken at baseline. These receptors originate from an adult who was a healthcare worker with PCR-confirmed SARS-CoV-2 infection or an uninfected control (not recorded which).

This chain connects TRBV7-3 to TRBJ2-1, with a tentative D call TRBD1 (6 bases). The germline gives CDR1 SGHTA, CDR2 FQGTGA. CDR3 length: 14 residues. V lost 5 bases, J lost 10 bases, and 18 bases lay in between. CDR3 region: CASSPTLTGTEQFF. CDR3 DNA sequence: TGTGCCAGCAGCCCGACTTTAACAGGGACGGAGCAGTTCTTC.

V gene TRBV6-5 combines with J gene TRBJ1-2; no firm D call. The CDR3 is made up of 13 amino acids. With 6 bases removed from V and 4 bases from J, the gap between germline ends came to 12 bases. The germline gives CDR1 MNHEY, CDR2 SVGAGI. CDR3 sequence reads: CASSKGATYGYTF. The CDR3 DNA sequence: TGTGCCAGCAGCAAAGGTGCCACCTATGGCTACACCTTC.

Many counts were recorded for this clonotype. This chain connects TRBV20-1 to TRBJ1-1; D is unresolved. Trimming removed 6 bases from V and 2 bases from J, with 13 bases in between. This CDR3 is 13 amino acids long. The germline gives CDR1 DFQATT, CDR2 SNEGSKA (reference sequence). The DNA of the CDR3 is TGCAGTGCGATCCCGCAGGTAAACACTGAAGCTTTCTTT. Translating it yields CSAIPQVNTEAFF.